This is a list of T cell receptor beta chains from one sample in a study of shared clonotypes between healthy human individuals. The repertoire was sequenced with immunoSEQ multiplex PCR; TCRdb's copy has only in-frame clones and lacks some. Of about 590,000 clones listed, around 95% were seen once; the top ten hold roughly 0.1%. The sample comprised naive CD8+ T cells sorted from blood. These receptors originate from a woman aged 25 to 39 in good health. Both conserved end residues are part of each CDR3. Each record gives: CDR3 protein, V gene.

CASSLGEYSNQPQHF,TRBV7-8
CASSLYRGLGQPQHF,TRBV28
CSAKQDYEQYF,TRBV20-1
CASSQVQGHNTGELFF,TRBV4-1
CASSLRAATNEKLFF,TRBV7-8
CASSLRGSLYEQYF,TRBV28
CASSYSTGPGIDEAFF,TRBV6-6
CASSSRLAGDTGELFF,TRBV7-9
CASSMSNQPQHF,TRBV19
CASSQVDRATTGELFF,TRBV14
CASSEGTYSNQPQHF,TRBV2
CASSDSNSTYEQYF,TRBV6-4
CASSYRDNEQFF,TRBV19
CASSRTGADYNEQFF,TRBV9
CASSVSGGSDEQYF,TRBV9
CASSSPVLGGLARDTQYF,TRBV7-8
CASSLSSGGFYNEQFF,TRBV5-1
CASSLIPVGLEEQFF,TRBV5-1
CASSRAIGTGSYEQYF,TRBV2
CASSLASPGQYEQYF,TRBV13
CAWRLHYRGRNAEQYF,TRBV30
CASSSDHGFSYEQYF,TRBV13
CASSLTLVGALNEQFF,TRBV27
CARSRPPQREGLSSYNEQFF,TRBV5-3
CASSVGDGGSSYEQYF,TRBV2
CASSLRDRGLYEQYF,TRBV28
CSARDPYEQFF,TRBV20-1